This T cell receptor (beta chain) originates from a study of blood T cell repertoires in COVID-19. Study context: Samples taken during acute and convalescent COVID-19 were collected in the United States, Italy and Spain. T cells, B-cell-depleted T cells, or PBMCs supplied cDNA or gDNA.

In the study's own analysis: Cell counts per sample came from amplifying reference gene primers. Profiling relied on immunoSEQ multiplex PCR, and the TCRdb table lists in-frame clones only, not all of them. D and trimming come from the DNA, and the V and J calls and clone size come from that table. The sample includes about 300,000 clones, 85% of them seen just once. CDR3 length: 14 residues. Germline-derived CDR1 and CDR2 are ENHRY and SYGVKD. V lost 11 bases to trimming and J lost 3 bases; unmatched junction nucleotides: 9. Sample: peripheral blood. This sequence was found in a human donor in a cohort sampled during active COVID-19. This chain joins TRBV10-3 and TRBJ1-2; 10 bases line up with TRBD1. The CDR3 nucleotides are TGTGCCTTGCGACAGGGGGCCCCTGACTATGGCTACACCTTC. Protein sequence: CALRQGAPDYGYTF.